This entry concerns a single T cell receptor beta chain. Antigen: not known. Once RNA had been extracted, it was reverse transcribed into cDNA to act as the sequencing template. Sequencing used immunoSEQ multiplex PCR; TCRdb keeps in-frame clones, though not all of them. The sample comprises fewer than 25,000 clones, 59% of which are singletons, and roughly 8.2% rests with the top ten. The data derive from a study of CD8+ T cells in alopecia areata. Whole-study findings and limits: In scalp and blood, many expanded lesional clones persisted during tofacitinib.

The sample's treatment: oral pan-JAK inhibitor, 5-10 mg twice daily. Lesional scalp tissue (obtained by punch biopsy) and peripheral blood were collected from alopecia areata patients. The sequence was obtained from a human donor with alopecia areata. The starting material was skin, obtained at week 4, from a patient treated with tofacitinib.

The CDR3 DNA reads TGTGCCAGCAGCTTATCAGCAGGGCCGGGCCAAGAGACCCAGTACTTC. Translated, it gives CASSLSAGPGQETQYF. The chain combines TRBV7-3 with TRBJ2-5, with a possible D match to TRBD1 (5 bases). This CDR3 spans 16 amino acids. V was pared by 2 bases and J by 1 base, with 14 bases between. From germline, CDR1 is SGHTA and CDR2 FQGTGA.